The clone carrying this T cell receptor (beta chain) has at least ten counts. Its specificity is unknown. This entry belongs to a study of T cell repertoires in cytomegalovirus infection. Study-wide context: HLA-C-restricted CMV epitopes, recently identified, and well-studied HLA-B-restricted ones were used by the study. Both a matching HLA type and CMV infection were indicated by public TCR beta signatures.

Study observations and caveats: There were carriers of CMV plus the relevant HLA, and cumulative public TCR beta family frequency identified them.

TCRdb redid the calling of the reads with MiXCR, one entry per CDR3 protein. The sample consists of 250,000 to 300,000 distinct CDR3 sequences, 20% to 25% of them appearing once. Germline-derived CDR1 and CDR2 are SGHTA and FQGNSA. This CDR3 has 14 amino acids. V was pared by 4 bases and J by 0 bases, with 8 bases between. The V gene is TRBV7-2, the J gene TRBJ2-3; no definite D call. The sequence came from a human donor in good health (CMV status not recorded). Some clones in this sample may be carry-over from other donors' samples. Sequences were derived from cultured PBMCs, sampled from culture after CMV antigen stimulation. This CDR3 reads CASSSEPSTDTQYF. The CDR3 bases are TGTGCCAGCAGCTCAGAACCTAGCACAGATACGCAGTATTTT.